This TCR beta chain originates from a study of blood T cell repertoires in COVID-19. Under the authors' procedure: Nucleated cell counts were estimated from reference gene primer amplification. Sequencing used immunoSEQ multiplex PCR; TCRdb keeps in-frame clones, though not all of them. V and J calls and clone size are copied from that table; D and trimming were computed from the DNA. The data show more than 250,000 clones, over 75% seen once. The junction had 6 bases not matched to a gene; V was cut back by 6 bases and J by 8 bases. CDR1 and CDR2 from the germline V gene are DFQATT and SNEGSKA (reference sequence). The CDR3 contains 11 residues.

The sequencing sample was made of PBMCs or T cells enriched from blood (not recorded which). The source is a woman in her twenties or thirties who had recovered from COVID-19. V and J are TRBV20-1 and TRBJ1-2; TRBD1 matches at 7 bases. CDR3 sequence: CSAGTAEGYTF. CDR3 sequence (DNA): TGCAGTGCGGGGACAGCTGAGGGCTACACCTTC.